The 5 T cell receptor beta chains below come from one sample, sequenced in a study of T-cell memory formation after mild COVID-19. TCRdb passed the 5' RACE reads through MiXCR, listing each CDR3 protein once. This sample yields fewer than 110,000 distinct CDR3 sequences, of which roughly 14% are seen a single time; around 43% belongs to the top ten. Sequencing was carried out using PBMCs or a T cell subset sorted from them (not recorded which). The receptors were gathered from a man younger than 35 who had mild COVID-19 (a few samples of this study predate the infection). Cell type and time point are not known.

The chain has TRBV7-9 and TRBJ2-7; 8 bases agree with TRBD2. The V gene's germline CDR1 is SEHNR and CDR2 FQNEAQ (reference sequence). V shed 8 bases, J shed 2 bases, and the junction held 5 bases outside the gene matches. The CDR3 is made up of 13 amino acids. For the CDR3, the DNA is TGTGCCAGCGCTTTAGCGGGGACCTACGAGCAGTACTTC. Translated, it gives CASALAGTYEQYF.

This clonotype was counted only a few times. The chain recombines TRBV6-5 with TRBJ1-2, with D perhaps TRBD1 (6 bases). This CDR3 has 14 residues. CDR1 is MNHEY and CDR2 is SVGAGI in the germline V gene. The V gene lost 6 bases and the J gene lost 8 bases, with 19 bases spanning the gap. The CDR3 sequence is CASSINRDLYGYTF. The CDR3 DNA reads as TGTGCCAGCAGCATAAACAGGGATCTATACGGCTACACCTTC.

This clonotype was observed a few times. The chain recombines TRBV3-1 with TRBJ1-3; D is ambiguous. CDR1 is LGHDT, CDR2 YNNKEL, per germline (reference sequence). V gave up 0 bases and J gave up 2 bases, with 14 bases separating them. This CDR3 has 17 amino acids. The CDR3 DNA reads as TGTGCCAGCAGCCAAGATCGACTCCAGCTAACTGGAAACACCATATATTTT. It translates to CASSQDRLQLTGNTIYF.

Only a few counts were recorded for this clonotype. The chain joins TRBV10-3 to TRBJ2-7; TRBD1 agrees at 8 bases. The CDR3 consists of 15 residues. The V and J ends lost 7 bases and 3 bases, in that order; junction bases with no gene match: 11. Looked up from germline, CDR1 is ENHRY and CDR2 is SYGVKD. The DNA of the CDR3 is TGTGCCATCACCAACGGACAGGGAGGAAACTACGAGCAGTACTTC. Its protein product is CAITNGQGGNYEQYF.

This clonotype was detected ten times or more. The chain employs TRBV6-5 and TRBJ1-4; 7 bases are shared with TRBD1. V lost 0 bases and J lost 7; bases outside the gene matches: 5. Germline CDR1 reads MNHEY; CDR2 reads SVGAGI. The CDR3 loop spans 15 amino acids. CDR3 in amino acids: CASSYSRGLSEKLFF. CDR3 bases: TGTGCCAGCAGTTACTCGAGGGGGCTCAGTGAAAAACTGTTTTTT.